This T cell receptor beta chain was identified during a study of blood T cell repertoires in COVID-19. As for the study in general: Acute-phase and convalescent COVID-19 samples originated in the United States, Italy and Spain. From T cells, B-cell-depleted T cells, or PBMCs came the material, which was cDNA or gDNA.

Methods used by the authors: Reference gene primer amplification yielded estimated nucleated cell counts. Using immunoSEQ multiplex PCR, the repertoire was profiled, and TCRdb retains in-frame clones only, with some absent. The V and J calls and clone size were taken over from that table, and D and trimming were inferred from the DNA. The table records roughly 100,000 clones, 84% of them present only once. Germline CDR1 reads PRHDT; CDR2 reads FYEKMQ (reference sequence). The CDR3 covers 16 residues. V lost 5 bases and J 11 bases, leaving 25 bases between the germline ends. The sequence was obtained from a human donor in a cohort sampled during active COVID-19. The chain carries TRBV13 and TRBJ1-5; no clear D gene. The sequenced sample was peripheral blood. For the CDR3, the DNA is TGTGCCAGCAGCGGACGGACTAGTGGCTCGGGATTTGCCCAGCATTTT. It encodes CASSGRTSGSGFAQHF.